The T cell receptor (beta chain) under discussion was sequenced for a study of blood T cell repertoires in COVID-19. About the research overall: PBMCs, B-cell-depleted T cells, or T cells provided the cDNA or gDNA that made up the material.

Sequenced by immunoSEQ multiplex PCR; TCRdb stores in-frame clones only, minus some. The table has about 220,000 clones, 65% to 85% seen once; the top ten hold roughly 13%. Trimming cost V 4 bases and J 6 bases; bases outside gene matches: 10. Germline CDR1 is LNHNV and CDR2 is YYDKDF (reference sequence). The CDR3 has 15 amino acids. The source of this sequence is a human donor in a cohort sampled during active COVID-19. The V gene is TRBV15, the J gene TRBJ2-7; 9 bases align to TRBD1. Sequenced input: peripheral blood. This CDR3 is CATSKDRGTGSEQYF. CDR3 in DNA: TGTGCCACCAGCAAGGATAGAGGGACAGGGAGCGAGCAGTACTTC.